The 30 T cell receptor beta chains presented below share a single source sample, sequenced in a study of monozygotic twins with inflammatory bowel disease. TCRdb re-called the 5' RACE reads, yielding one record per CDR3 amino acid sequence without DNA. The sample table sets out approximately 160,000 distinct CDR3 sequences. What was sequenced was blood. The receptors here all came from a human donor with ulcerative colitis or Crohn's disease, or a healthy co-twin of an affected twin (not recorded which).

The chain has TRBV7-2 and TRBJ2-2; the D gene TCRdb calls, TRBD1, cannot be checked with no DNA. The length of the CDR3 is 14 residues. Per the germline V gene, CDR1 is SGHTA and CDR2 is FQGNSA. CDR3 sequence: CASSSRTHPGELFF.

The chain carries TRBV11-2 and TRBJ2-3; TCRdb's D call, TRBD1, is unchecked because there is no DNA. This CDR3 contains 17 residues. Germline lookup yields CDR1 SGHAT and CDR2 FQNNGV. The CDR3 spells CASSSIRTGAVTDTQYF.

V usage is TRBV20-1 and J usage is TRBJ2-5; the D call of TRBD1 rests on TCRdb alone, since no DNA is present to check it. The germline CDR1 and CDR2 sequences are DFQATT and SNEGSKA (reference sequence). The CDR3 has 15 residues. The CDR3 sequence is CSAADSAPRQENQYF.

This sequence joins TRBV20-1 and TRBJ2-3; no DNA is available, so the TRBD1 call from TCRdb remains unchecked. The CDR3 consists of 15 residues. The germline V gene has CDR1 DFQATT and CDR2 SNEGSKA (reference sequence). The CDR3 reads CSARDRLGVTDTQYF.

The chain couples TRBV5-1 to TRBJ1-1. The CDR3 runs to 11 residues. Germline CDR1 is SGHRS and CDR2 is YFSETQ. CDR3 in amino acids: CASTDDTEAFF.

The J gene is TRBJ1-4, the V gene TRBV20-1. The V gene's germline CDR1 is DFQATT and CDR2 SNEGSKA (reference sequence). The CDR3 is made up of 13 amino acids. CDR3 sequence reads: CSATGAPNEKLFF.

The rearrangement joins TRBV14 to TRBJ2-3; the D call of TRBD2 rests on TCRdb alone, since no DNA is present to check it. CDR3 size: 16 residues. Germline CDR1 reads SGHDN; CDR2 reads FVKESK. The CDR3 reads CASSQDLTTITDTQYF. The variable domain in full, with the rest retrieved from reference TRBV14 and TRBJ2-3, is EAGVTQFPSHSVIEKGQTVTLRCDPISGHDNLYWYRRVMGKEIKFLLHFVKESKQDESGMPNNRFLAERTGGTYSTLKVQPAELEDSGVYFCASSQDLTTITDTQYFGPGTRLTVL.

This chain connects TRBV28 to TRBJ2-1; TCRdb selects TRBD1, and the lack of DNA leaves this call unchecked. Germline-derived CDR1 and CDR2 are MDHEN and SYDVKM. This CDR3 spans 16 amino acids. The CDR3 protein is CASSPAPGQVNNEQFF. Full variable domain (rest looked up from reference TRBV28 and TRBJ2-1): DVKVTQSSRYLVKRTGEKVFLECVQDMDHENMFWYRQDPGLGLRLIYFSYDVKMKEKGDIPEGYSVSREKKERFSLILESASTNQTSMYLCASSPAPGQVNNEQFFGPGTRLTVL.

This CDR3 reads CAISVMASGGREQYF. The gene calls are TRBV10-3 and TRBJ2-7; TCRdb names TRBD2, which stays unverified in the absence of DNA. Germline V CDR1 and CDR2: ENHRY, SYGVKD. The CDR3 loop spans 15 amino acids.

This rearrangement joins TRBV9 to TRBJ2-1; the TCRdb D gene call, TRBD2, has no DNA to confirm it. This CDR3 has 16 amino acids. Germline V gives CDR1 SGDLS, CDR2 YYNGEE. This CDR3 is CASSVASGEPGDEQFF. Filled out from reference TRBV9 and TRBJ2-1, the complete variable domain reads DSGVTQTPKHLITATGQRVTLRCSPRSGDLSVYWYQQSLDQGLQFLIQYYNGEERAKGNILERFSAQQFPDLHSELNLSSLELGDSALYFCASSVASGEPGDEQFFGPGTRLTVL.

CDR3: CSARWFPDNEQFF. This chain joins TRBV20-1 and TRBJ2-1; TCRdb reports TRBD1, a call that lacks DNA to check it against. CDR1 DFQATT and CDR2 SNEGSKA come from the germline V gene (reference sequence). The CDR3 sequence is 13 residues long.

The CDR3 loop is CASSRRGYEQFF. The V gene is TRBV7-2, the J gene TRBJ2-1; lacking DNA, the TRBD1 call made by TCRdb goes unchecked. CDR1 is SGHTA and CDR2 is FQGNSA in the germline V gene. This CDR3 is 12 amino acids long.

This chain uses TRBV10-3 with TRBJ2-2; TCRdb's D gene call, TRBD1, goes unchecked for lack of DNA. The CDR3 totals 16 residues. Germline CDR1 and CDR2: ENHRY and SYGVKD. The CDR3 loop reads CAISPWGQGAPGELFF.

The chain carries TRBV20-1 and TRBJ2-1. This CDR3 region has 12 residues. Per germline, CDR1 DFQATT and CDR2 SNEGSKA (reference sequence). The CDR3 region is CSARAKVNEQFF.

The chain carries TRBV27 and TRBJ2-3; as DNA is missing, the TRBD2 call by TCRdb cannot be tested. CDR1 is MNHEY, CDR2 SMNVEV, per germline (reference sequence). This CDR3 contains 13 residues. The CDR3: CASSSRWEGTQYF.

V usage is TRBV19 and J usage is TRBJ1-5. CDR1 is LNHDA and CDR2 is SQIVND in the germline V gene (reference sequence). The CDR3 contains 15 residues. The CDR3 region is CASKIMVSSNQPQHF.

The chain is built from TRBV5-4 and TRBJ2-5; TCRdb's D gene call, TRBD1, goes unchecked for lack of DNA. Germline CDR1 is SGHNT and CDR2 is YYREEE (reference sequence). CDR3 size: 14 residues. CDR3: CASSLTGTREGQYF.

The V gene is TRBV5-1, the J gene TRBJ1-1; TCRdb returns TRBD1, unconfirmable since there is no DNA. Germline V CDR1 and CDR2: SGHRS, YFSETQ. CDR3 length: 15 residues. The CDR3: CASRGPGQTPREAFF. Drawing the rest from reference TRBV5-1 and TRBJ1-1, the complete variable domain is KAGVTQTPRYLIKTRGQQVTLSCSPISGHRSVSWYQQTPGQGLQFLFEYFSETQRNKGNFPGRFSGRQFSNSRSEMNVSTLELGDSALYLCASRGPGQTPREAFFGQGTRLTVV.

The chain recombines TRBV6-5 with TRBJ1-6. The germline V gene encodes CDR1 MNHEY and CDR2 SVGAGI. This CDR3 is built from 15 residues. The CDR3 loop reads CASSYSDDGYTPLHF.

The rearrangement joins TRBV2 to TRBJ2-3; TCRdb's assignment of TRBD2 cannot be checked, as there is no DNA. The germline V gene encodes CDR1 SNHLY and CDR2 FYNNEI. This CDR3 is 16 amino acids long. The CDR3 loop reads CASRDYSGSWSDTQYF. Filled out from reference TRBV2 and TRBJ2-3, the complete variable domain reads EPEVTQTPSHQVTQMGQEVILRCVPISNHLYFYWYRQILGQKVEFLVSFYNNEISEKSEIFDDQFSVERPDGSNFTLKIRSTKLEDSAMYFCASRDYSGSWSDTQYFGPGTRLTVL.

The chain recombines TRBV18 with TRBJ1-1. The CDR3 sequence is 13 residues long. CDR1 is KGHSH and CDR2 is LQKENI in the germline V gene. The CDR3 here is CASSPSMRPEAFF. The variable domain in full, with the rest retrieved from reference TRBV18 and TRBJ1-1, is NAGVMQNPRHLVRRRGQEARLRCSPMKGHSHVYWYRQLPEEGLKFMVYLQKENIIDESGMPKERFSAEFPKEGPSILRIQQVVRGDSAAYFCASSPSMRPEAFFGQGTRLTVV.

V is TRBV6-5 and J is TRBJ1-2; TCRdb selects TRBD1, and the lack of DNA leaves this call unchecked. The CDR3 runs to 18 residues. CDR1 MNHEY and CDR2 SVGAGI come from the germline V gene. The CDR3 region is CASSYQAGGIRVIYGYTF.

The chain recombines TRBV5-1 with TRBJ1-6; TCRdb gives TRBD1 as the D gene, but with no DNA this cannot be confirmed. The germline CDR1 and CDR2 sequences are SGHRS and YFSETQ. The CDR3 covers 13 residues. CDR3 sequence reads: CASSSTGLLPLHF.

The CDR3 region is CASSVTGTRAEQFF. The V call is TRBV7-9, the J call TRBJ2-1; the D call from TCRdb, TRBD2, cannot be confirmed without DNA. Per germline, CDR1 SEHNR and CDR2 FQNEAQ (reference sequence). The CDR3 is 14 amino acids.

This chain connects TRBV7-9 to TRBJ2-3. This CDR3 has 16 amino acids. Germline CDR1 is SEHNR and CDR2 is FQNEAQ (reference sequence). The CDR3 loop reads CASSLARSGCTDTQYF.

The CDR3 loop reads CASSPRAGGNNSPLHF. The rearrangement links TRBV7-9 to TRBJ1-6; TCRdb selects TRBD1, and the lack of DNA leaves this call unchecked. This CDR3 contains 16 residues. CDR1 SEHNR and CDR2 FQNEAQ come from the germline V gene (reference sequence).

This chain connects TRBV7-9 to TRBJ1-1. CDR1 and CDR2 from the germline V gene are SEHNR and FQNEAQ (reference sequence). The length of the CDR3 is 13 residues. The CDR3 sequence: CASSSQSATEAFF.

This rearrangement joins TRBV5-1 to TRBJ2-2; TCRdb's D call, TRBD2, is unchecked because there is no DNA. Looked up from germline, CDR1 is SGHRS and CDR2 is YFSETQ. The CDR3 totals 15 residues. This CDR3 reads CASSPQAGNTGELFF.

The rearrangement joins TRBV6-2 or TRBV6-3 to TRBJ1-5. The CDR3 loop spans 14 amino acids. Germline values: CDR1 MNHEY, CDR2 SVGEGT. CDR3 region: CASSYLVGNQPQHF.

The rearrangement uses TRBV5-1 and TRBJ1-1; TCRdb's D call of TRBD1 is untestable without DNA. The germline V gene has CDR1 SGHRS and CDR2 YFSETQ. There are 16 residues in the CDR3. CDR3 sequence reads: CASSLDPGQAYSEAFF.